This TCR beta chain was captured in a study of cytomegalovirus exposure and HLA in healthy donors. For the study at large: The 95 million to 120 million unique TCR beta sequences, from 150 million to 200 million T cells, were found by an earlier analysis.

The primer mix had 60 Vbeta and 13 Jbeta primers. This table comes from immunoSEQ multiplex PCR, and its TCRdb copy is limited to in-frame clones, with some not included. The sample has around 100,000 clones, about 75% seen once; the top ten hold 10%. Per the germline V gene, CDR1 is SNHLY and CDR2 is FYNNEI. Trimming took 7 bases from V and 1 from J, leaving 13 bases between them. This CDR3 has 14 residues. The receptor was derived from a man aged 50 to 59 in good health and CMV-seronegative. The sequencing sample was made of PBMCs. The rearrangement uses TRBV2 and TRBJ1-1; no clear D gene. The CDR3 DNA reads TGTGCCAGCACCCACAGCCGGGAGAACACTGAAGCTTTCTTT. It is translated as CASTHSRENTEAFF.